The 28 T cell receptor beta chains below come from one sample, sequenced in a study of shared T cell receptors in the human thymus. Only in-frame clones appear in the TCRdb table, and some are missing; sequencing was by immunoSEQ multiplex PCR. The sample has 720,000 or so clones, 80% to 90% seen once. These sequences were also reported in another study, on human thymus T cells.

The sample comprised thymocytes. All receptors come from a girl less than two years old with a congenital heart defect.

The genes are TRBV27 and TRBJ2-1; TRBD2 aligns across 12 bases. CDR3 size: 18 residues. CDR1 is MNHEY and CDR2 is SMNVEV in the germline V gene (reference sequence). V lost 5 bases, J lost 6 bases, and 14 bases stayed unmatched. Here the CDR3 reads CASSPDSSGGALGNEQFF. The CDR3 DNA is TGTGCCAGCAGTCCTGACTCTAGCGGGGGGGCCTTGGGCAATGAGCAGTTCTTC.

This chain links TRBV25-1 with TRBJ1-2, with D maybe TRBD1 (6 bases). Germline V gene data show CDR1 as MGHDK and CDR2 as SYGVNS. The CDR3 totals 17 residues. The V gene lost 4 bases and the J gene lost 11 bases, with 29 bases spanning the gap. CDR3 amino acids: CASSGSAPGALIVGYTF. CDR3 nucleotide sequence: TGTGCCAGCAGTGGATCTGCCCCAGGGGCTCTTATTGTTGGGTACACCTTC.

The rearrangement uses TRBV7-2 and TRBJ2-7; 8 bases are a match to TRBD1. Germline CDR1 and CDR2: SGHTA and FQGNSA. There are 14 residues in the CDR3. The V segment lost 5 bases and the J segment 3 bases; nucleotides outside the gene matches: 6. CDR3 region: CASSARGQVYEQYF. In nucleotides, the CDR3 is TGTGCCAGCAGCGCACGGGGACAGGTCTACGAGCAGTACTTC.

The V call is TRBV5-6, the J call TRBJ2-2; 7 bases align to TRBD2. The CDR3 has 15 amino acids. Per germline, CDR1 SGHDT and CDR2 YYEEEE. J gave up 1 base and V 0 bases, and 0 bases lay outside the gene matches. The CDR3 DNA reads TGTGCCAGCAGCTTGGAGCGGGGGAACACCGGGGAGCTGTTTTTT. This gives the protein CASSLERGNTGELFF. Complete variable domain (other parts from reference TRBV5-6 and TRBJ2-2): DAGVTQSPTHLIKTRGQQVTLRCSPKSGHDTVSWYQQALGQGPQFIFQYYEEEERQRGNFPDRFSGHQFPNYSSELNVNALLLGDSALYLCASSLERGNTGELFFGEGSRLTVL.

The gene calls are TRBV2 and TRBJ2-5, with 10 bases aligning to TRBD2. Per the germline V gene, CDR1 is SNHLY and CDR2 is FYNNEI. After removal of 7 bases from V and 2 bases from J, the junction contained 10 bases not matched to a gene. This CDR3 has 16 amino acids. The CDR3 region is CASNRFPAGGQETQYF. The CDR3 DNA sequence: TGTGCCAGCAACCGATTTCCAGCGGGGGGGCAAGAGACCCAGTACTTC.

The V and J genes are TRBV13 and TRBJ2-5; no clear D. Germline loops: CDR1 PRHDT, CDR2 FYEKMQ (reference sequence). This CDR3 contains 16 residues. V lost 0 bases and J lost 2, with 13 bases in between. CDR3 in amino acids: CASSLGPFADQETQYF. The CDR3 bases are TGTGCCAGCAGCTTAGGGCCCTTCGCAGATCAAGAGACCCAGTACTTC.

The CDR3 reads CASSASSPTAFFYEQYF. As DNA, the CDR3 is TGTGCCAGCAGTGCCTCCTCTCCGACAGCGTTCTTCTACGAGCAGTACTTC. The chain combines TRBV27 with TRBJ2-7, with D perhaps matching TRBD1 (5 bases). This CDR3 contains 17 residues. Trimming took 5 bases from V and 3 from J, leaving 23 bases between them. Germline assignment: CDR1 MNHEY and CDR2 SMNVEV (reference sequence).

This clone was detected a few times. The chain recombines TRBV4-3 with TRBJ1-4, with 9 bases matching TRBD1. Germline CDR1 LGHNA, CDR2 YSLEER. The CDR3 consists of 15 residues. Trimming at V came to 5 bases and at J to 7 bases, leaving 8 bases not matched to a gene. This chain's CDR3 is CASSSQTGGGEKLFF. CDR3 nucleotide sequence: TGCGCCAGCAGCTCACAGACAGGGGGTGGTGAAAAACTGTTTTTT.

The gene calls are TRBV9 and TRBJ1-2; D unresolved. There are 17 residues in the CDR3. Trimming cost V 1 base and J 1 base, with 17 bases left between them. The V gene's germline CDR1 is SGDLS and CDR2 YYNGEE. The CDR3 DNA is TGTGCCAGCAGCGTAATCGGGAGTCCGAACCTTAACTATGGCTACACCTTC. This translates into CASSVIGSPNLNYGYTF.

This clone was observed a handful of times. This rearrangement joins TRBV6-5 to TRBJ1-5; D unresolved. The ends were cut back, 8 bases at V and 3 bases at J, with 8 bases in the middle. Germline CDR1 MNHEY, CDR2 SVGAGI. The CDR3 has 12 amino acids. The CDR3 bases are TGTGCCAGCGGTGGCCTCAATCAGCCCCAGCATTTT. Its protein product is CASGGLNQPQHF.

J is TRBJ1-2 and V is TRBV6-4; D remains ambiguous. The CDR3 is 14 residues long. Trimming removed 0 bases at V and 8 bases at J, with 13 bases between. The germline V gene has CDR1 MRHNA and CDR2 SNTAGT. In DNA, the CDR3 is TGTGCCAGCAGTGACTCAAAGAGGGAGGAAGGCTACACCTTC. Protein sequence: CASSDSKREEGYTF.

The CDR3 coding sequence is TGTGCCAGCAGCTTCGAGGGAGCGAACACCATATATTTT. This codes for CASSFEGANTIYF. This chain links TRBV11-3 with TRBJ1-3; D remains unclear. Deletions cut 3 bases from V and 7 bases from J, with 10 bases between. Germline V gene lookup returns CDR1 SGHNT and CDR2 YENEEA. CDR3 length: 13 amino acids.

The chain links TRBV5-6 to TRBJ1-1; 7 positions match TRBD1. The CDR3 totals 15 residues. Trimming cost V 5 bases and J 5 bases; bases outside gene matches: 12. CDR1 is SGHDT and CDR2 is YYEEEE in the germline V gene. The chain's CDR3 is CASRLKTGCWTEAFF. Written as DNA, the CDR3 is TGTGCCAGCAGGCTGAAGACAGGGTGTTGGACTGAAGCTTTCTTT.

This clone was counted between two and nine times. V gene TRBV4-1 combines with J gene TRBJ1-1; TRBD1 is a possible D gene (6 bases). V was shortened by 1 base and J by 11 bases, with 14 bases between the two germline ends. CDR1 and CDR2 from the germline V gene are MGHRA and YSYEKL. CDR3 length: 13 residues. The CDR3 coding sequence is TGCGCCAGCAGCCAAGTCGGGCCGCAGGGGGCTTTCTTT. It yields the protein CASSQVGPQGAFF.

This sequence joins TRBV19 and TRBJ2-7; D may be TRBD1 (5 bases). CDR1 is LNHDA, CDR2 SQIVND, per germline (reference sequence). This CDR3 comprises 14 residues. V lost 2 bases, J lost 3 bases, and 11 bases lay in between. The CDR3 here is CASSIWYRSYEQYF. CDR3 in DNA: TGTGCCAGTAGTATATGGTACAGGAGCTACGAGCAGTACTTC.

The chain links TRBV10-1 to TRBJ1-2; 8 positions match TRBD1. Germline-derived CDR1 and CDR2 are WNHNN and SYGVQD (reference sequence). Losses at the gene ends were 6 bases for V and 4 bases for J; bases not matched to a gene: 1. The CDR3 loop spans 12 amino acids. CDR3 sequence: CASSDRGYGYTF. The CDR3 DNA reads TGCGCCAGCAGCGACAGGGGCTATGGCTACACCTTC.

The CDR3 is CASSYSNWQVGGEQFF. The CDR3 coding sequence is TGTGCCAGCAGTTACTCCAACTGGCAGGTGGGAGGGGAGCAGTTCTTC. V usage is TRBV6-5 and J usage is TRBJ2-1, with 7 bases that match TRBD2. Looked up from germline, CDR1 is MNHEY and CDR2 is SVGAGI. V was pared by 0 bases and J by 10 bases, with 12 bases of the junction left unmatched. The CDR3 runs to 16 residues.

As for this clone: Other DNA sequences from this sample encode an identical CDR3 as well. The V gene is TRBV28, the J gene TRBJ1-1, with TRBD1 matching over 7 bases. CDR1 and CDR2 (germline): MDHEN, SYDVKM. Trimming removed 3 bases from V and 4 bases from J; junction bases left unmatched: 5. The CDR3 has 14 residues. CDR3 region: CASSFTGAGTEAFF. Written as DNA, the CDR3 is TGTGCCAGCAGTTTCACAGGGGCAGGCACTGAAGCTTTCTTT.

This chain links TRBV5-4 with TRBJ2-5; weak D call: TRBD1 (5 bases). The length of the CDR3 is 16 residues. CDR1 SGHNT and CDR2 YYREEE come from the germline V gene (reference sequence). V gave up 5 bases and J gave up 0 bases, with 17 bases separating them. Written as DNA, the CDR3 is TGTGCCAGCAGATCTGGGGCTAGTGGGAACCAAGAGACCCAGTACTTC. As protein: CASRSGASGNQETQYF. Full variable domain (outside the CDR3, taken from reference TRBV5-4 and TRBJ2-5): ETGVTQSPTHLIKTRGQQVTLRCSSQSGHNTVSWYQQALGQGPQFIFQYYREEENGRGNFPPRFSGLQFPNYSSELNVNALELDDSALYLCASRSGASGNQETQYFGPGTRLLVL.

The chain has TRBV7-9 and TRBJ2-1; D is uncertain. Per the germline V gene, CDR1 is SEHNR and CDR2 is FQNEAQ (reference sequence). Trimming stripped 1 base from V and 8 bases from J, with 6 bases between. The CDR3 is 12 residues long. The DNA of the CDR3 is TGTGCCAGCAGCTTAGACTCGGATGAGCAGTTCTTC. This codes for CASSLDSDEQFF.

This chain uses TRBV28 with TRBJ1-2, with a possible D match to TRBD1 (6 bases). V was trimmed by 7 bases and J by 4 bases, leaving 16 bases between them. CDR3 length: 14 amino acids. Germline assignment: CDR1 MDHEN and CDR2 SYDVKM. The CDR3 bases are TGTGCCAGCATTAGGGAGGGGGGGGCCTATGGCTACACCTTC. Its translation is CASIREGGAYGYTF.

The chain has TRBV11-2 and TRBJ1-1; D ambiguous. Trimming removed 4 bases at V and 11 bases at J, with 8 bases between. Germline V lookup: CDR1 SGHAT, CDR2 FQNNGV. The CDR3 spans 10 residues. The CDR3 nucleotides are TGTGCCAGCAGCTCCGGGAAGGCTTTCTTT. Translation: CASSSGKAFF.

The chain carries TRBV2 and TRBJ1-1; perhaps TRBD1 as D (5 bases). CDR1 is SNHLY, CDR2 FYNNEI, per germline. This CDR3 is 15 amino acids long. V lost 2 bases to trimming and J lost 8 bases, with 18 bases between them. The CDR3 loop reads CASSEWGGTNGEAFF. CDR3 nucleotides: TGTGCCAGCAGTGAATGGGGGGGAACAAATGGGGAAGCTTTCTTT.

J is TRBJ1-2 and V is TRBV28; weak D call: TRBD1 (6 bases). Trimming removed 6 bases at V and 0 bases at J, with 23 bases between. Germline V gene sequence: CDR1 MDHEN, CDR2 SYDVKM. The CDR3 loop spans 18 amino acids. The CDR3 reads CASSRRRFPGQANYGYTF. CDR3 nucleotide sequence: TGTGCCAGCAGCCGCCGCCGATTCCCGGGACAAGCTAACTATGGCTACACCTTC.

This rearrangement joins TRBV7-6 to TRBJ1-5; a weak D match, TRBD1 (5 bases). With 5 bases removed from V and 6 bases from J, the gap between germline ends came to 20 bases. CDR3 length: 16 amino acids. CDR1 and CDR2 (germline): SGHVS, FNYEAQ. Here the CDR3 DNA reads TGTGCCAGCAGCCCAGAGGGACTTCCCGGTGCTCAGCCCCAGCATTTT. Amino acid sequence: CASSPEGLPGAQPQHF. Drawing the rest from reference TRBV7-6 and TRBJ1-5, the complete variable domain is GAGVSQSPRYKVTKRGQDVALRCDPISGHVSLYWYRQALGQGPEFLTYFNYEAQQDKSGLPNDRFSAERPEGSISTLTIQRTEQRDSAMYRCASSPEGLPGAQPQHFGDGTRLSIL.

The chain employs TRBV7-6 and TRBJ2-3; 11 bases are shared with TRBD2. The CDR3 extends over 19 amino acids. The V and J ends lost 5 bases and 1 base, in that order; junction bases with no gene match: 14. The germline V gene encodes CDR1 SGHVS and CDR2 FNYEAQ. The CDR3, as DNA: TGTGCCAGCAGCGCCCGACCTAGCGGGGGGCAAGACCGCACAGATACGCAGTATTTT. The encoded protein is CASSARPSGGQDRTDTQYF.

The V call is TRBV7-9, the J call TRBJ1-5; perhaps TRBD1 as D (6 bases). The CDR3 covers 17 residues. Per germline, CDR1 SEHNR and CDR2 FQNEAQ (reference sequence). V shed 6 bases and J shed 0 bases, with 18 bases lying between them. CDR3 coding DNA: TGTGCCAGCAGTCCCTTAGACAGGCCTTATAGCAATCAGCCCCAGCATTTT. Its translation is CASSPLDRPYSNQPQHF. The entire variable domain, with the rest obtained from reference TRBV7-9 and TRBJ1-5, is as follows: DTGVSQNPRHKITKRGQNVTFRCDPISEHNRLYWYRQTLGQGPEFLTYFQNEAQLEKSRLLSDRFSAERPKGSFSTLEIQRTEQGDSAMYLCASSPLDRPYSNQPQHFGDGTRLSIL.

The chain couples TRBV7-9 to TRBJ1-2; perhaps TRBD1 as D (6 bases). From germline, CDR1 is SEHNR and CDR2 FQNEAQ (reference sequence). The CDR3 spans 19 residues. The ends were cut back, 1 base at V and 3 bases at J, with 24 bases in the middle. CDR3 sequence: CASSLGRVSSTGPHYGYTF. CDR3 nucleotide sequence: TGTGCCAGCAGCTTAGGACGGGTCAGCTCCACAGGGCCCCACTATGGCTACACCTTC.